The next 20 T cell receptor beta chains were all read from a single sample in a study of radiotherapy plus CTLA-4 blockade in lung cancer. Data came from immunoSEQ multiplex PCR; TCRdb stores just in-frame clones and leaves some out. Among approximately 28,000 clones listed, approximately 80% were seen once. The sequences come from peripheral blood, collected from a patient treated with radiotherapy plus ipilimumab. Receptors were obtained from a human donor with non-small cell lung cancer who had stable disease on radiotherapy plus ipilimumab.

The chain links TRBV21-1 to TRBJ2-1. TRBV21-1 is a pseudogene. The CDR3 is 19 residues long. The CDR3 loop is CASSKEEPFLARSYNEQFF. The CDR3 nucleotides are TGTGCCAGCAGCAAAGAAGAGCCTTTTCTGGCTCGCTCCTACAATGAGCAGTTCTTC.

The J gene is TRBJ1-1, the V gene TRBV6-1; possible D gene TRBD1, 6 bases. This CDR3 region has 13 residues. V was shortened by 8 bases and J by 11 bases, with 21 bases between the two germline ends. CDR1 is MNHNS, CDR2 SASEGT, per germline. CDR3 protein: CASPGGQSPVAFF. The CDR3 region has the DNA TGTGCCAGCCCCGGGGGCCAGAGCCCCGTGGCTTTCTTT.

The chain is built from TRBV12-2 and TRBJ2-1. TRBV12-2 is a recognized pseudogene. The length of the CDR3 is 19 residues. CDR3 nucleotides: TGTGCAAGTCGCTTAGCGACACAAAGGGGGGCGGGCCCTTCCAATGAGCAGTTCTTC. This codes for CASRLATQRGAGPSNEQFF.

CDR3 nucleotides: TGTGCCAGCAGCTTGAGTAGCGGGGAGGCTTCGCAGTACGTC. It encodes CASSLSSGEASQYV. The V gene is TRBV5-5, the J gene TRBJ2-7, with 8 bases aligning to TRBD2. Germline V lookup: CDR1 SGHKS, CDR2 YYEKEE (reference sequence). CDR3 size: 14 residues. J lost 9 bases, V lost 1 base, and 9 bases had no gene match.

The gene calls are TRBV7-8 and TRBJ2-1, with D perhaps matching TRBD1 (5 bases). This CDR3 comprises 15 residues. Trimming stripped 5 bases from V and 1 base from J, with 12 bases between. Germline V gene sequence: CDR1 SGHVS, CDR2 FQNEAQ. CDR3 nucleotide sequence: TGTGCCAGCAGCGATGACAGTTCTTCCTACAATGAGCAGTTCTTC. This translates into CASSDDSSSYNEQFF.

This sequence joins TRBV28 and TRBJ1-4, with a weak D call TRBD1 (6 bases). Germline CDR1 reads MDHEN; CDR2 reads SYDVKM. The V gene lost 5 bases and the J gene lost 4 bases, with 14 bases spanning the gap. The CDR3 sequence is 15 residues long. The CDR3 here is CASSRQGGDNEKLFF. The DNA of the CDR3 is TGTGCCAGCAGTCGACAAGGGGGTGATAATGAAAAACTGTTTTTT. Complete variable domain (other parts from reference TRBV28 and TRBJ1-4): DVKVTQSSRYLVKRTGEKVFLECVQDMDHENMFWYRQDPGLGLRLIYFSYDVKMKEKGDIPEGYSVSREKKERFSLILESASTNQTSMYLCASSRQGGDNEKLFFGSGTQLSVL.

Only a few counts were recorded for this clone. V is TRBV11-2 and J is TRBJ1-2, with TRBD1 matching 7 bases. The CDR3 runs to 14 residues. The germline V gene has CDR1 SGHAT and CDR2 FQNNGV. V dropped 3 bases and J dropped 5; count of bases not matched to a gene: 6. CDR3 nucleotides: TGTGCCAGCAGCTTTGGGGACAGCTCATATGGCTACACCTTC. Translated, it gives CASSFGDSSYGYTF.

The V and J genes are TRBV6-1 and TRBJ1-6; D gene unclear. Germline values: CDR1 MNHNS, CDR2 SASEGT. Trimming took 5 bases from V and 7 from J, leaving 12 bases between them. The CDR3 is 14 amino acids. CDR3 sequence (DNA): TGTGCCAGCAGTTATGTACAGACAAATTCACCCCTCCACTTT. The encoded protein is CASSYVQTNSPLHF.

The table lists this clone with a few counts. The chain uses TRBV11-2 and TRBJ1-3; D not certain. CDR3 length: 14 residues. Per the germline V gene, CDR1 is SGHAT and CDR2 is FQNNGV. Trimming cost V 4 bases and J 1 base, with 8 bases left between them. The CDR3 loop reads CASSSSRSGNTIYF. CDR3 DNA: TGTGCCAGCAGCTCGAGTAGGTCTGGAAACACCATATATTTT. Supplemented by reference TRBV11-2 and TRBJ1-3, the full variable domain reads EAGVAQSPRYKIIEKRQSVAFWCNPISGHATLYWYQQILGQGPKLLIQFQNNGVVDDSQLPKDRFSAERLKGVDSTLKIQPAKLEDSAVYLCASSSSRSGNTIYFGEGSWLTVV.

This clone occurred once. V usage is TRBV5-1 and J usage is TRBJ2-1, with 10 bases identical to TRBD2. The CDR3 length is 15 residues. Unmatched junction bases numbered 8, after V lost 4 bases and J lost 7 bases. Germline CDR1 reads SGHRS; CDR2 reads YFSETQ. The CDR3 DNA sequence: TGCGCCAGCAGCAAACTAGCGGGGCTGATAAATGAGCAGTTCTTC. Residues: CASSKLAGLINEQFF.

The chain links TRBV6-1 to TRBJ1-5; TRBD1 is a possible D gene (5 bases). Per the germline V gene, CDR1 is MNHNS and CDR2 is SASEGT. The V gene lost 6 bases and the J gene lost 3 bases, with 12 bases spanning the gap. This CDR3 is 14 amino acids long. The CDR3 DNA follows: TGTGCCAGCAGCGGAGGGGTGCTCAATCAGCCCCAGCATTTT. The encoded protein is CASSGGVLNQPQHF.

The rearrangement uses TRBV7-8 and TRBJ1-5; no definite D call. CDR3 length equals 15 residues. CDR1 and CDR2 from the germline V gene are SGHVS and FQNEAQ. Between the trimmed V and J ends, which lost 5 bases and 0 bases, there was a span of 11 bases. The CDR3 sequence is CASSQGSHSNQPQHF. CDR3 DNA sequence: TGTGCCAGCAGCCAAGGGAGTCATAGCAATCAGCCCCAGCATTTT.

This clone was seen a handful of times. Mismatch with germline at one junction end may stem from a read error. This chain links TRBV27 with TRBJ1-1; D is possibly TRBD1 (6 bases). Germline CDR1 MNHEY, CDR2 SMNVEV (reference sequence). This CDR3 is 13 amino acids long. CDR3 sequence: CASNLRGSTEAFF. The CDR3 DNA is TGTGCCAGCAATTTAAGGGGGAGTACTGAAGCTTTCTTT.

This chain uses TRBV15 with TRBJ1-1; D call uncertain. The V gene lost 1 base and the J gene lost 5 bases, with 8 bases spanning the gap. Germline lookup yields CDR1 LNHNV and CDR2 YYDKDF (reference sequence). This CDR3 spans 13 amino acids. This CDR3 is CATSRAGGTEAFF. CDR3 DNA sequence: TGTGCCACCAGCAGAGCCGGTGGAACTGAAGCTTTCTTT.

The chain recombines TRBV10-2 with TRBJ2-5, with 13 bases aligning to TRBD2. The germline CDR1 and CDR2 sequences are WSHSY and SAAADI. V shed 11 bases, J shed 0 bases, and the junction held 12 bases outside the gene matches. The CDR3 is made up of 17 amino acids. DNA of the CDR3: TGCGCCGGAGTGACTAGCGGGGGGCACCGCTACCAAGAGACCCAGTACTTC. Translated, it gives CAGVTSGGHRYQETQYF.

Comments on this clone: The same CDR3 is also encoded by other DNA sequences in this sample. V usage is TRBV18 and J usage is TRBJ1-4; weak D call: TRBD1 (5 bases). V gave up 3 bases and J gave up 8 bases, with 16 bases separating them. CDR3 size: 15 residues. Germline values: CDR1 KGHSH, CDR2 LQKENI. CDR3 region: CASSPRDSKGEKLFF. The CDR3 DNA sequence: TGTGCCAGCTCACCCCGGGACTCTAAGGGGGAAAAACTGTTTTTT.

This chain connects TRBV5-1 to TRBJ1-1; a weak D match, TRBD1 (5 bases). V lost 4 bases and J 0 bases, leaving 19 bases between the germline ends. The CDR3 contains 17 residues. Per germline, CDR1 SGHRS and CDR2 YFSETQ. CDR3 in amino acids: CASSTGRGNKVNTEAFF. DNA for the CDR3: TGCGCCAGCAGCACGGGAAGGGGTAATAAGGTGAACACTGAAGCTTTCTTT.

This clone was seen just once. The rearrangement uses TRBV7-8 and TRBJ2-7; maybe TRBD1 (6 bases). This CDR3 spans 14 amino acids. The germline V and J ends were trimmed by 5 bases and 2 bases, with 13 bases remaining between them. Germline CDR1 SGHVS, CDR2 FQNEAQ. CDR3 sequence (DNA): TGTGCCAGCAGCCACAGGGACGGAGCCTACGAGCAGTACGTC. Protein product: CASSHRDGAYEQYV.

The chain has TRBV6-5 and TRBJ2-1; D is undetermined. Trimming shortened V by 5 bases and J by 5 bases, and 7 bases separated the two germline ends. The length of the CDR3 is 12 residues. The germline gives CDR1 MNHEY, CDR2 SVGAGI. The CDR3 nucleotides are TGTGCCAGCAGTCCCCGGGACAATGAGCAGTTCTTC. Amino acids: CASSPRDNEQFF.

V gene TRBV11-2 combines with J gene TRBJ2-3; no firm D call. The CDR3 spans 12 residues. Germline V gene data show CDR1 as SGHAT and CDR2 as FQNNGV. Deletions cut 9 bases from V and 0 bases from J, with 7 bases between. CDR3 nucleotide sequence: TGTGCCAGTCAGACTAGCACAGATACGCAGTATTTT. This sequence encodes CASQTSTDTQYF.